A selection of T cell receptor beta chains follows, all from one sample in a study of response to subunit inactivated influenza vaccine. One entry per CDR3 protein results from TCRdb running MiXCR on the RT-PCR reads. The sample yields approximately 530,000 distinct CDR3 sequences, about 8% seen once. The sample was PBMCs from blood, taken around 25 months after vaccination. All receptors come from a man in his fifties or sixties who received an inactivated influenza vaccine. Each CDR3 is given with its conserved first and last residue.

V gene	J gene	CDR3 protein
TRBV28	TRBJ2-5	CASSPAGAASQETQYF
TRBV21-1	TRBJ2-3	CASSSDRRGRNIRDTQYF
TRBV5-1	TRBJ2-3	CASSAGTSGDTQYF
TRBV6-1	TRBJ2-3	CASSKGQAGDTQYF
TRBV5-1	TRBJ2-7	CASSLALGAGQSISYEQYF
TRBV6-2/TRBV6-3	TRBJ2-1	CASSYSMGTGGYNEQFF
TRBV28	TRBJ1-5	CASRGPWPQHF
TRBV5-6	TRBJ1-1	CASSLQGASFMNTEAFF
TRBV7-2	TRBJ2-1	CASSLLHLNEQFF
TRBV10-3	TRBJ2-7	CAISEAYRTSYEQYF
TRBV6-1	TRBJ2-3	CASRHQGTDTQYF
TRBV9	TRBJ2-3	CASSVFAASTDTQYF
TRBV12-3/TRBV12-4	TRBJ2-3	CASSYTSGGGLDTQYF
TRBV19	TRBJ2-7	CASSAGTGTYLMNEQYF
TRBV9	TRBJ2-5	CASSVREYETQYF
TRBV6-5	TRBJ2-6	CASSSLGQGASGANVLTF
TRBV12-3/TRBV12-4	TRBJ1-4	CASTNYEKLFF
TRBV7-2	TRBJ2-1	CASSVLKGTNNEQFF
TRBV21-1	TRBJ2-7	CASSVAGDVNEQYF
TRBV18	TRBJ2-2	CASSPLLQARGTGELFF
TRBV10-3	TRBJ1-6	CAISESRQGDSPLHF
TRBV6-2/TRBV6-3	TRBJ1-1	CASSYLGRVNTEAFF
TRBV18	TRBJ2-5	CASSGSFQETQYF
TRBV7-8	TRBJ1-4	CASSTPTGMAEKLFF
TRBV10-1	TRBJ2-7	CASSESKQAFSGYEQYF
TRBV27	TRBJ2-5	CATNPMLQPGGRRETQYF
TRBV5-1	TRBJ2-5	CASSNSGGRETQYF
TRBV28	TRBJ2-5	CASSPFAGDETQYF
TRBV20-1	TRBJ1-2	CSAKQTTGGNYGYTF
TRBV6-2/TRBV6-3	TRBJ2-7	CASSAHGGHEQYF
TRBV11-1	TRBJ2-1	CASSKKLRLAGGPYNEQFF
TRBV5-1	TRBJ2-7	CASSPAPGAYEQYF
TRBV20-1	TRBJ2-4	CSAYGLAGAKNIQYF
TRBV7-9	TRBJ2-3	CASSVPSGSGSDTQYF
TRBV6-1	TRBJ2-3	CASSPAAGGDTQYF